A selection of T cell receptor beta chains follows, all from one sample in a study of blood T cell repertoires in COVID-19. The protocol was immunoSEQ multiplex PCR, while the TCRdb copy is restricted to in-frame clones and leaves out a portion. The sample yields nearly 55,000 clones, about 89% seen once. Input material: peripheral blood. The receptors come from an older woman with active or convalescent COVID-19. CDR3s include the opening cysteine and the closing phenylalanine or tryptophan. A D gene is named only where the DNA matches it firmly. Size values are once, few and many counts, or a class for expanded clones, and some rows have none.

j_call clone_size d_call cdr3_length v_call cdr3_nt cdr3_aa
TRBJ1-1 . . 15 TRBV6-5 TGTGCCAGCAGTTACCAGAGGGGCGGGGACACTGAAGCTTTCTTT CASSYQRGGDTEAFF
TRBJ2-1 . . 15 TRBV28 TGTGCCAGCAGCGGGTCCTTAAGCTCCTACAATGAGCAGTTCTTC CASSGSLSSYNEQFF
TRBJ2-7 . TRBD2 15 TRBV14 TGTGCCAGCAGCCAATCGGGGGGGCCCTCCTACGAGCAGTACTTC CASSQSGGPSYEQYF
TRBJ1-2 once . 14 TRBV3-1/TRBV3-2 TGTGCCAGCAGCCGAACGGACACGGACTATGGCTACACCTTC CASSRTDTDYGYTF
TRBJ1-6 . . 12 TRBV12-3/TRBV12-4 TGTGCCAGCAGTTTGAGGAGTTCACCCCTCCACTTT CASSLRSSPLHF
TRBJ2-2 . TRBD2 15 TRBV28 TGTGCCAGCAGTCGGGCGGGGGGAAGAGCCGGGGAGCTGTTTTTT CASSRAGGRAGELFF
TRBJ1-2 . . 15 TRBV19 TGTGCCAGTAGGGACAGATCCACCGGTAACTATGGCTACACCTTC CASRDRSTGNYGYTF
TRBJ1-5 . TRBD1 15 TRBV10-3 TGTGCCATCAGTGAGGCGCCGGACAGGAATCAGCCCCAGCATTTT CAISEAPDRNQPQHF
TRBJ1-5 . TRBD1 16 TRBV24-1 TGTGCCACCAGTGACACAGGACAGGGACCGAATCAGCCCCAGCATTTT CATSDTGQGPNQPQHF
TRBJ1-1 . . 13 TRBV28 TGTGCCAGCAGACGCAGGGTGGTCACTGAAGCTTTCTTT CASRRRVVTEAFF
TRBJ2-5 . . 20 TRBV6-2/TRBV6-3 TGTGCCAGCAGTTACTCACGGCTAGAGGTCGTGTCAGGGTACCAAGAGACCCAGTACTTC CASSYSRLEVVSGYQETQYF
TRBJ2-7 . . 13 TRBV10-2 TGCGCCACCCTCTCGGGAGTCGGCTACGAGCAGTACTTC CATLSGVGYEQYF
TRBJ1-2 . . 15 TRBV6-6 TGTGCCAGCAGTTACCCCCAGGCGGGTAACTATGGCTACACCTTC CASSYPQAGNYGYTF
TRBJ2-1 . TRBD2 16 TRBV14 TGTGCCAGCAGCCCTCCGACTAGCGGCTCCTACAATGAGCAGTTCTTC CASSPPTSGSYNEQFF